This is a list of T cell receptor beta chains from one sample in a study of T cells in Graves' hyperthyroidism and ophthalmopathy. In TCRdb, the multiplex PCR reads were re-called with MiXCR into one record per CDR3 protein. The table includes more than 350,000 distinct CDR3 sequences, about 15% detected once. Sequences were obtained from blood. All receptors derive from a woman in her thirties with Graves' hyperthyroidism that later progressed to Graves' ophthalmopathy. The CDR3 runs from the conserved cysteine through the conserved F or W. D genes are given only for firm matches. The listing skips clone size in some rows; elsewhere it reads once, few, many or a size class.

J,D,V,size,CDR3,DNA
TRBJ2-7,TRBD1,TRBV28,many,CASSLLGTGGYEQYF,TGTGCCAGCAGTTTATTGGGGACAGGGGGCTACGAGCAGTACTTC
TRBJ2-2,NA,TRBV18,many,CASTKPNTGELFF,TGTGCCAGCACCAAGCCAAATACCGGGGAGCTGTTTTTT
TRBJ2-7,NA,TRBV30,many,CAWSVTEYYEQYF,TGTGCCTGGAGTGTAACAGAGTACTACGAGCAGTACTTC
TRBJ1-6,NA,TRBV4-1,few,CASTPDRGVSPLHF,TGCGCCAGCACCCCGGACAGAGGCGTTTCACCCCTCCACTTT
TRBJ2-3,NA,TRBV12-3/TRBV12-4,many,CASSGWTSPRGDTQYF,TGTGCCAGCTCAGGTTGGACTTCACCCCGGGGAGATACGCAGTATTTT
TRBJ2-1,TRBD2,TRBV20-1,NA,CSASPPRGGNEQFF,TGCAGTGCTAGCCCCCCCCGGGGGGGGAATGAGCAGTTCTTC
TRBJ2-7,NA,TRBV28,many,CASSLDGGGSYEQYF,TGTGCCAGCAGTTTAGATGGAGGGGGCTCCTACGAGCAGTACTTC
TRBJ2-7,TRBD1,TRBV6-1,many,CASSYVGQEYEQYF,TGTGCCAGCAGTTACGTAGGACAGGAATACGAGCAGTACTTC
TRBJ2-7,NA,TRBV7-9,few,CASSERANEQYF,TGTGCCAGCAGCGAGAGGGCTAACGAGCAGTACTTC
TRBJ1-4,NA,TRBV19,few,CASSTNGEKLFF,TGTGCCAGTAGTACGAACGGTGAAAAACTGTTTTTT
TRBJ2-5,TRBD1,TRBV5-1,many,CASSPGQGRAETQYF,TGCGCCAGCAGCCCAGGACAGGGTAGGGCGGAGACCCAGTACTTC
TRBJ2-3,NA,TRBV5-6,many,CASSLGGTKDTQYF,TGTGCCAGCAGCCTCGGTGGGACGAAAGATACGCAGTATTTT
TRBJ1-2,NA,TRBV5-1,many,CASSFRSHYGYTF,TGCGCCAGCAGCTTTAGGAGTCACTATGGCTACACCTTC
TRBJ2-5,TRBD1,TRBV18,many,CASSEGAEETQYF,TGTGCCAGCTCAGAGGGGGCCGAGGAGACCCAGTACTTC
TRBJ2-7,TRBD1,TRBV12-3/TRBV12-4,many,CASSRPGQDYEQYF,TGTGCCAGCAGTAGGCCGGGACAGGACTACGAGCAGTACTTC
TRBJ1-1,NA,TRBV20-1,few,CSARGGGAATEAFF,TGCAGTGCTAGAGGAGGGGGGGCAGCCACTGAAGCTTTCTTT
TRBJ1-1,NA,TRBV14,few,CASSQDLATEAFF,TGTGCCAGCAGCCAAGATCTGGCCACTGAAGCTTTCTTT
TRBJ2-4,TRBD1,TRBV13,once,CASRVWTGAQNIQYF,TGTGCCAGCAGGGTCTGGACAGGGGCGCAAAACATTCAGTACTTC
TRBJ2-3,TRBD2,TRBV20-1,many,CSARGNLAGGSTDTQYF,TGCAGTGCTAGAGGCAACTTAGCGGGAGGTAGCACAGATACGCAGTATTTT
TRBJ1-6,NA,TRBV7-2,many,CASSFYLDSFYNSPLHF,TGTGCCAGCAGCTTCTATTTGGACAGCTTCTATAATTCACCCCTCCACTTT
TRBJ2-7,NA,TRBV30,many,CAWSVLQLGEQYF,TGTGCCTGGAGTGTACTTCAGTTGGGCGAGCAGTACTTC
TRBJ2-7,TRBD2,TRBV7-9,many,CASSLKREGLKDEQYF,TGTGCCAGCAGCTTAAAGCGGGAGGGCCTAAAGGACGAGCAGTACTTC
TRBJ2-7,NA,TRBV28,few,CASGSGSYEQYF,TGTGCCAGCGGATCGGGGTCGTACGAGCAGTACTTC
TRBJ2-1,TRBD1,TRBV6-5,many,CASSYSGQIYNEQFF,TGTGCCAGCAGTTACTCGGGACAGATCTACAATGAGCAGTTCTTC
TRBJ1-5,NA,TRBV6-5,NA,CASGWNQPQHF,TGTGCCAGCGGTTGGAATCAGCCCCAGCATTTT
TRBJ2-7,NA,TRBV9,many,CASSVGLGGYEQYF,TGTGCCAGCAGCGTAGGATTGGGCGGATACGAGCAGTACTTC
TRBJ1-5,NA,TRBV24-1,NA,CATSDFSGSQPQHF,TGTGCCACCAGTGATTTTAGTGGGAGTCAGCCCCAGCATTTT
TRBJ1-1,TRBD1,TRBV20-1,many,CSARDSEDPGQFGAFF,TGCAGTGCTAGAGATTCAGAGGACCCGGGACAGTTTGGAGCTTTCTTT
TRBJ2-1,NA,TRBV24-1,NA,CATSDFGGSEQFF,TGTGCCACCAGTGATTTCGGGGGTAGTGAGCAGTTCTTC
TRBJ1-2,NA,TRBV29-1,NA,CSVVGRQNGYTF,TGCAGCGTTGTGGGGAGACAAAATGGCTACACCTTC